The 23 T cell receptor beta chains below all came from one sample that was sequenced in a study of beta chain features in type 1 diabetes. The entirety of the isolated RNA underwent reverse transcription, so expressed TCRB transcripts were sequenced. Profiling relied on immunoSEQ multiplex PCR, and the TCRdb table lists in-frame clones only, not all of them. The data contain about 320,000 clones, around 13% of them seen just once; the ten biggest clones take up approximately 6.7%. Material for sequencing was central memory CD4+ T cells from blood. The origin of the receptors is a man aged 30-40 years in good health.

About this clone: The junction departs from germline at one end; a sequencing error may be responsible. CDR3 region: CASSQAPTSSDTQYF. As DNA, the CDR3 is TGCGCCAGCAGCCAAGCCCCGACTAGTTCAGATACGCAGTATTTT. The chain joins TRBV7-9 to TRBJ2-3, with a tentative D call TRBD2 (6 bases). The CDR3 is 15 amino acids. Germline lookup yields CDR1 SEHNR and CDR2 FQNEAQ (reference sequence).

A few counts support this clone. The chain recombines TRBV7-2 with TRBJ2-3, with D perhaps assigned TRBD1 or TRBD2 (5 bases each). The CDR3 consists of 12 residues. The germline V gene encodes CDR1 SGHTA and CDR2 FQGNSA. Trimming stripped 0 bases from V and 14 bases from J, with 12 bases between. CDR3 sequence (DNA): TGTGCCAGCAGCTTAGCGCCGGGGCCTTCGTATTTT. As protein: CASSLAPGPSYF.

Only a few counts were recorded for this clone. The chain employs TRBV6-5 and TRBJ1-6; no clear D gene. The CDR3 spans 15 residues. Germline V lookup: CDR1 MNHEY, CDR2 SVGAGI. Deletions cut 6 bases from V and 3 bases from J, with 12 bases between. Written as DNA, the CDR3 is TGTGCCAGCAGATTCGACTCCAACTATAATTCACCCCTCCACTTT. Translating it yields CASRFDSNYNSPLHF.

The chain couples TRBV5-5 to TRBJ2-7, with 8 bases matching TRBD1. Per the germline V gene, CDR1 is SGHKS and CDR2 is YYEKEE (reference sequence). Trimming at V came to 3 bases and at J to 4 bases, leaving 6 bases not matched to a gene. The CDR3 has 14 amino acids. CDR3: CASSSRQGLYEQYF. In DNA form, the CDR3 reads TGTGCCAGCAGCTCCAGACAGGGGCTTTACGAGCAGTACTTC.

This clone came up a few times. This chain uses TRBV30 with TRBJ1-3; 8 bases match TRBD1. This CDR3 is built from 13 residues. Germline trimming cut 1 base from V and 6 bases from J; bases unmatched to any gene: 2. In germline, CDR1 is GTSNPN, CDR2 SVGIG (reference sequence). CDR3 loop: CAWSADRANTIYF. For the CDR3, the DNA is TGTGCCTGGAGTGCGGACAGGGCAAACACCATATATTTT.

The chain combines TRBV5-6 with TRBJ2-5; TRBD2 matches 7 bases. The CDR3 extends over 15 amino acids. The ends lost 0 bases at V and 4 bases at J; junction bases unmatched: 6. Per germline, CDR1 SGHDT and CDR2 YYEEEE. CDR3 loop: CASSLASGRGETQYF. CDR3 sequence (DNA): TGTGCCAGCAGCTTGGCTAGCGGAAGGGGAGAGACCCAGTACTTC. The entire variable domain, with the rest obtained from reference TRBV5-6 and TRBJ2-5, is as follows: DAGVTQSPTHLIKTRGQQVTLRCSPKSGHDTVSWYQQALGQGPQFIFQYYEEEERQRGNFPDRFSGHQFPNYSSELNVNALLLGDSALYLCASSLASGRGETQYFGPGTRLLVL.

This rearrangement joins TRBV5-1 to TRBJ1-2; possible D gene TRBD1, 5 bases. This CDR3 has 14 amino acids. V was clipped by 4 bases and J by 2 bases, with 12 bases between them. Germline CDR1 is SGHRS and CDR2 is YFSETQ. The CDR3 nucleotides read TGCGCCAGCAGCGAGAGGGCAGGGAACTATGGCTACACCTTC. Encoded protein: CASSERAGNYGYTF.

The table lists this clone with a few counts. The gene calls are TRBV4-3 and TRBJ2-7; D unclear. Germline V gene lookup returns CDR1 LGHNA and CDR2 YSLEER. The length of the CDR3 is 15 residues. V shed 1 base and J shed 3 bases, with 13 bases lying between them. CDR3 residues: CASSQGIQARYEQYF. The CDR3, as DNA: TGCGCCAGCAGCCAAGGCATCCAGGCTCGCTACGAGCAGTACTTC.

This clone has only a few counts. The chain recombines TRBV7-2 with TRBJ1-5; D is perhaps TRBD1 (6 bases). Germline loops: CDR1 SGHTA, CDR2 FQGNSA. V shed 4 bases and J shed 5 bases, with 12 bases lying between them. This CDR3 comprises 14 residues. The CDR3 DNA reads as TGTGCCAGCAGCTCGCAGGGGACTTATCAGCCCCAGCATTTT. It yields the protein CASSSQGTYQPQHF.

The V gene is TRBV9, the J gene TRBJ2-1; 8 bases fit TRBD2. With V trimmed by 3 bases and J by 4 bases, 6 bases remained unmatched. CDR1 SGDLS and CDR2 YYNGEE come from the germline V gene. The CDR3 contains 15 residues. CDR3 amino acids: CASSDSRGAYNEQFF. CDR3 DNA sequence: TGTGCCAGCAGCGATTCGCGGGGGGCTTACAATGAGCAGTTCTTC.

This sequence joins TRBV6-6 and TRBJ2-2; TRBD1 matches 11 bases. There are 15 residues in the CDR3. Germline values: CDR1 MNHNY, CDR2 SVGAGI (reference sequence). Germline trimming cut 2 bases from V and 4 bases from J; bases unmatched to any gene: 0. Written as DNA, the CDR3 is TGTGCCAGCAGTTACGGGACAGGGGGCACCGGGGAGCTGTTTTTT. Its translation: CASSYGTGGTGELFF.

This clone was recorded many times. This CDR3 is also generated by other DNA sequences in the sample. This chain connects TRBV7-2 to TRBJ2-2, with D maybe TRBD1 (6 bases). Per germline, CDR1 SGHTA and CDR2 FQGNSA. The V and J ends lost 5 bases and 5 bases respectively, with 24 bases between them. The CDR3 is 18 residues long. The CDR3, as DNA: TGTGCCAGCAGCCGTTCCCAGGGGCGGGCCCCCGGGACCGGGGAGCTGTTTTTT. Protein: CASSRSQGRAPGTGELFF.

This clone was seen a few times. The chain carries TRBV15 and TRBJ2-5; D remains unclear. CDR3 length: 13 amino acids. V lost 0 bases, J lost 5 bases, and 7 bases lay in between. Germline V gives CDR1 LNHNV, CDR2 YYDKDF (reference sequence). CDR3 coding DNA: TGTGCCACCAGCAGAGATCAAGGGGAGACCCAGTACTTC. Its protein is CATSRDQGETQYF.

There are a few counts of this clone. V and J are TRBV5-6 and TRBJ1-2; D ambiguous. CDR3 length: 13 amino acids. CDR1 is SGHDT and CDR2 is YYEEEE in the germline V gene. V was clipped by 3 bases and J by 8 bases, with 14 bases between them. CDR3 sequence reads: CASSSGLPEGYTF. CDR3 in DNA: TGTGCCAGCAGCTCCGGACTTCCGGAGGGCTACACCTTC.

This chain connects TRBV14 to TRBJ1-2; 10 bases are a match to TRBD1. Germline V gene sequence: CDR1 SGHDN, CDR2 FVKESK. The CDR3 runs to 15 residues. The junction had 10 bases not matched to a gene; V was cut back by 6 bases and J by 6 bases. The CDR3, as DNA: TGTGCCAGCAGAGCCGGGACAGGGGATTTGCATGGCTACACCTTC. Protein: CASRAGTGDLHGYTF.

V usage is TRBV4-2 and J usage is TRBJ2-3, with 14 bases fitting TRBD2. The CDR3 spans 19 residues. Trimming took 5 bases from V and 1 from J; bases not matched to a gene: 11. Germline-derived CDR1 and CDR2 are LGHNA and YNFKEQ. The CDR3 reads CASSLRSPGLAGGTDTQYF. CDR3 DNA sequence: TGTGCCAGCAGCTTGCGTTCTCCGGGACTAGCGGGGGGCACAGATACGCAGTATTTT.

This clone was seen only a few times. V is TRBV11-3 and J is TRBJ2-3, with 7 bases lining up with TRBD2. V lost 5 bases to trimming and J lost 6 bases; unmatched junction nucleotides: 14. This CDR3 has 16 residues. The germline CDR1 and CDR2 sequences are SGHNT and YENEEA. The CDR3, as DNA: TGTGCCAGCAGCCCTGGGAGTAGCGGGCCACGGGATACGCAGTATTTT. Protein: CASSPGSSGPRDTQYF.

This clone has at least ten counts. The rearrangement joins TRBV7-2 to TRBJ2-1; 8 nucleotides align to TRBD2. With V trimmed by 1 base and J by 1 base, 9 bases remained unmatched. Germline V gene data show CDR1 as SGHTA and CDR2 as FQGNSA. The CDR3 totals 18 residues. The chain's CDR3 is CASSLGGSGKWSYNEQFF. In DNA form, the CDR3 reads TGTGCCAGCAGCTTAGGAGGTAGCGGGAAGTGGTCCTACAATGAGCAGTTCTTC.

The sample holds a few counts of this clone. The chain links TRBV27 to TRBJ1-5; D remains ambiguous. This CDR3 region has 15 residues. In germline, CDR1 is MNHEY, CDR2 SMNVEV (reference sequence). Trimming took 7 bases from V and 5 from J, leaving 18 bases between them. In DNA form, the CDR3 reads TGTGCCAGCATCGGCCCCCCGGGAATGGATCAGCCCCAGCATTTT. This codes for CASIGPPGMDQPQHF.

This clone was observed a handful of times. A read error may produce the germline difference seen at one junction end. V usage is TRBV9 and J usage is TRBJ2-7, with 8 positions matching TRBD1. This CDR3 has 13 residues. The germline V gene encodes CDR1 SGDLS and CDR2 YYNGEE. CDR3 in amino acids: CASSVPRDRLLDF. The CDR3 DNA follows: TGTGCCAGCAGCGTTCCCCGGGACAGGCTCCTGGACTTC. The full variable domain, completed using reference TRBV9 and TRBJ2-7, is DSGVTQTPKHLITATGQRVTLRCSPRSGDLSVYWYQQSLDQGLQFLIQYYNGEERAKGNILERFSAQQFPDLHSELNLSSLELGDSALYFCASSVPRDRLLDFGPGTRLTVT.

This chain links TRBV5-4 with TRBJ1-4; D may be TRBD1 (5 bases). Germline V lookup: CDR1 SGHNT, CDR2 YYREEE (reference sequence). Trimming left V 7 bases short and J 8 bases short, with 18 bases between. The CDR3 runs to 14 residues. CDR3 sequence reads: CASSEGPLGEKLFF. The DNA for the CDR3 is TGTGCCAGCTCGGAGGGACCCCTTGGGGAAAAACTGTTTTTT.

Only a few counts were recorded for this clone. Other nucleotide sequences from this sample produce the same CDR3. V gene TRBV11-2 combines with J gene TRBJ2-7; D is unresolved. CDR1 is SGHAT, CDR2 FQNNGV, per germline. There are 12 residues in the CDR3. V was cut by 1 base and J by 3 bases, with 4 bases left in between. CDR3 coding DNA: TGTGCCAGCAGCTTAGGGATCTACGAGCAGTACTTC. This encodes CASSLGIYEQYF.

This chain connects TRBV7-3 to TRBJ1-5; no clear D gene. This CDR3 has 14 amino acids. Germline V CDR1 and CDR2: SGHTA, FQGTGA. Trimming removed 5 bases from V and 5 bases from J, with 13 bases in between. CDR3 protein: CASSPVNTDQPQHF. The CDR3 coding sequence is TGTGCCAGCAGCCCGGTGAATACCGATCAGCCCCAGCATTTT.